The T cell receptor beta chain under discussion was sequenced for a study of CD8 T cells in ankylosing spondylitis. The CDR3 contains 11 residues. CDR1 is SQVTM, CDR2 ANQGSEA, per germline. V shed 5 bases and J shed 3 bases, with 4 bases lying between them. Notes on this clonotype: What it binds is unknown.

Study-wide findings and caveats: CD8+ cells made up the disease-linked clones, which were relatively rare in peripheral blood. One TCR beta motif, made up of fewer than 10 highly homologous variants, appeared characteristic of ankylosing spondylitis blood.

Quantitative 5'-RACE with molecular barcodes generated TCR beta libraries. TCRdb processed the 5' RACE reads anew with MiXCR; each CDR3 protein has one entry. The sample has a few hundred thousand distinct CDR3 sequences, about 20% seen once. Sequenced sample: blood, either unsorted or a sorted T cell fraction (not recorded which). The chain recombines TRBV29-1 with TRBJ2-2, with D hard to call. This TCR was recovered from a male donor with ankylosing spondylitis or in good health (not recorded which). The CDR3 DNA is TGCAGCGTTAAATACACCGGGGAGCTGTTTTTT. As protein: CSVKYTGELFF.